This T cell receptor beta chain was captured in a study of cytomegalovirus exposure and HLA in healthy donors. The CDR3 is made up of 11 amino acids, end residues included. The V gene's germline CDR1 is SEHNR and CDR2 FQNEAQ (reference sequence). TCRdb's copy holds only in-frame clones and misses some; the assay was immunoSEQ multiplex PCR. This repertoire shows around 230,000 clones, 75% to 90% found once; its top ten account for around 1.2%. About this clone: It is unclear where the CDR3 begins or ends on the DNA, so no DNA is shown, and the CDR3 is as TCRdb lists it.

The J gene is TRBJ2-7, the V gene TRBV7-9; the table's D call, TRBD2, has no DNA check behind it. The sequenced sample was PBMCs. The origin of this receptor is a woman aged 25 to 39 in good health and CMV-seropositive. This chain's CDR3 is CASSFGAGTAF.